The rows below give T cell receptor beta chains drawn from one sample of a study of esophageal squamous cell carcinoma under preoperative chemotherapy. TCRdb ran MiXCR on the PCR reads and lists one entry per CDR3 protein. The sample yields 15,000 to 20,000 distinct CDR3 sequences, under 55% seen once. This sample was gathered from a patient given preoperative chemotherapy. These receptors all stem from a human donor with esophageal squamous cell carcinoma. The donor label of this sample is uncertain. Each CDR3 is given with its conserved first and last residue. A D gene is named only where the DNA matches it firmly. Only part of the rows carry a size: once, few, many, or a class if the clone is expanded.

TRBJ2-3,NA,NA,TRBV10-1,TGCGCCAGCAGTTCGGGAGTCGCAAATACGCAGTACTTT,CASSSGVANTQYF
TRBJ2-4,NA,TRBD2,TRBV7-2,TGTGCCGGCAGTTTAGGGCGAGCGGGGGGCCGGGCCAAAAACATTCAGTACTTC,CAGSLGRAGGRAKNIQYF
TRBJ2-7,once,TRBD1,TRBV6-5,TGTGCCAGCAGTACTCCGGGACAGGGGTACGAGCAGTACTTC,CASSTPGQGYEQYF
TRBJ2-3,NA,NA,TRBV4-1,TGCGCCGCGGGGCACGGGGGCCGAGGCCCAGATACGCAGTATTTC,CAAGHGGRGPDTQYF
TRBJ2-3,few,TRBD2,TRBV7-3,TGTGCCAGCAGCTTAATGGGGGGGACCACAGATACGCAGTATTTT,CASSLMGGTTDTQYF
TRBJ2-3,few,NA,TRBV24-1,TGTGCCACCAGTGACTTCACAGATACGCAGTATTTT,CATSDFTDTQYF
TRBJ2-5,NA,NA,TRBV12-3/TRBV12-4,TGTGCCAGCAGCATTGGGATAGAGACCCAGTACTTC,CASSIGIETQYF
TRBJ1-1,few,NA,TRBV10-1,TGCGCCAGCAGACGGACAGAGAACACTGAAGCTTTCTTT,CASRRTENTEAFF
TRBJ1-6,NA,NA,TRBV19,TGTGCCAGTAGTCTCCGACAGGTCGGTTCACCCCTCCACTTT,CASSLRQVGSPLHF
TRBJ2-7,few,NA,TRBV7-2,TGTGCCAGCAGCACTCGAGGGAGGACCTCCTACGAGCAGTACTTC,CASSTRGRTSYEQYF
TRBJ2-2,NA,TRBD2,TRBV6-1,TGTGCCAGCAGTCGATTTAGCGGGAGGGTCGACACCGGGGAGCTGTTTTTT,CASSRFSGRVDTGELFF
TRBJ2-5,NA,NA,TRBV4-1,TGCGCCAGCAGCCAAGACGAGGGGGGTTTGGAGACCCAGTACTTC,CASSQDEGGLETQYF
TRBJ2-2,NA,TRBD2,TRBV7-3,TGTGCCAGCAGCTTAACGGCGGGGGCCGGGGAGCTGTTTTTT,CASSLTAGAGELFF
TRBJ1-2,few,NA,TRBV6-1,TGTGCCAGCAGGCAGGGCGGTGGGTATGGCTACACCTTC,CASRQGGGYGYTF
TRBJ2-1,NA,NA,TRBV7-3,TGTGCCAGCAGCTTAAGGGGGGGCGCATACAATGAGCAGTTCTTC,CASSLRGGAYNEQFF
TRBJ2-7,few,TRBD1,TRBV12-3/TRBV12-4,TGTGCCAGCCGCCCGGGGACAGAGGCCTACGAGCAGTACTTC,CASRPGTEAYEQYF
TRBJ2-3,NA,NA,TRBV27,TGTGCCAGCAGTTTATCGGGGGGCGGGGCCAAAGATATGCAGTATTTT,CASSLSGGGAKDMQYF
TRBJ2-4,NA,TRBD2,TRBV7-2,TGTGTGAGCAGCGTAGCGGGCCTGTGGGCCAAAGACACGCAGTACTTC,CVSSVAGLWAKDTQYF
TRBJ2-3,NA,TRBD2,TRBV6-4,TGTGCCAGCAGCGCAACTAGCGGGGGTGGGGCAGATACGCAGTATTTT,CASSATSGGGADTQYF
TRBJ2-1,NA,NA,TRBV6-1,TGTGCCACCCGCACCGGAGACAATGAGCAGTTCTTC,CATRTGDNEQFF
TRBJ2-1,few,NA,TRBV7-2,TGTGCCAGCAGCTTAGAAGGTAGCAATGAGCAGTTCTTC,CASSLEGSNEQFF
TRBJ2-7,NA,NA,TRBV7-2,TGTGCCAGCAGCTTAATCCCAGGGGAGCGCTACGAGCAGTACTTC,CASSLIPGERYEQYF
TRBJ1-2,once,TRBD1,TRBV6-2/TRBV6-3,TGTGCCAGCTCTGACAGGGGGATTGATGGCTACACCTTC,CASSDRGIDGYTF
TRBJ2-1,NA,NA,TRBV7-7,TGTGCTAGCAGCTTGGGTCTAGAATCCTACAATGAGCAGTTCTTC,CASSLGLESYNEQFF
TRBJ2-5,NA,NA,TRBV19,TGTGCCAGTAGTATCAGGCAGGGGGGGGGTCAAGAGACCCAGTACTTC,CASSIRQGGGQETQYF
TRBJ2-1,many,TRBD2,TRBV7-2,TGTGCCAGCAGCTTGGTGGCGGGAGCGGACAATGAGCAGTTCTTC,CASSLVAGADNEQFF
TRBJ2-5,NA,NA,TRBV7-2,TGTGCCAGGAGCCGTGACCAAGGGGCCCAGTACTTC,CARSRDQGAQYF
TRBJ2-5,medium-sized,NA,TRBV7-6,TGTGCCAGCAGCCCCATTTTTCCCGAGGCCCAGTACTTC,CASSPIFPEAQYF
TRBJ2-1,few,NA,TRBV18,TGTGCCAGCTCAAACCAGCTAGACAATGAGCAGTTCTTC,CASSNQLDNEQFF
TRBJ2-5,medium-sized,TRBD1,TRBV6-5,TGTGCCAGCAGTTCAAATGGACAGGTCCAAGAGACCCAGTACTTC,CASSSNGQVQETQYF
TRBJ2-5,NA,TRBD1,TRBV18,TGTGCCAGCTCACAAACAGGGGGCCAAGAGACCCAGTACTTC,CASSQTGGQETQYF
TRBJ2-5,NA,TRBD2,TRBV7-2,TGTGCCAGCAGCTTTAATAGCGGGGGACCACAAGAGACCCAGTACTTC,CASSFNSGGPQETQYF
TRBJ2-5,few,NA,TRBV7-2,TGTGCCAGCAGCTTAGCGAACAGCCTAGCCCAAGAGACCCAGTACTTC,CASSLANSLAQETQYF
TRBJ2-2,NA,NA,TRBV7-2,TGTGCCAGCAGCTTAGGTGGCCTCAACACCGGGGAGCTGTTTTTT,CASSLGGLNTGELFF
TRBJ2-5,many,TRBD2,TRBV7-2,TGTGCCAGCAGCTTGGGACTAGCGGGAGTGGAGACCCAGTACTTC,CASSLGLAGVETQYF
TRBJ2-3,NA,TRBD2,TRBV12-3/TRBV12-4,TGTGCCAGCAGTCCCACGTTGGGGACTAGCGGGAGCGACCCAGATACGCAGTATTTT,CASSPTLGTSGSDPDTQYF
TRBJ2-3,NA,NA,TRBV7-8,TGTGCGGGGGAGGGGGCTGGGGAGGGAGATACGCAGTATTTT,CAGEGAGEGDTQYF
TRBJ2-4,few,NA,TRBV7-2,TGTGCCAGCAGCTTGGTTCCTAGCGCCGGAGCCAAAAACACCCAGTACTTC,CASSLVPSAGAKNTQYF
TRBJ2-1,few,NA,TRBV7-8,TGTGCCAGCAGTCCCGGAATAAAAGGGACGAATGAGCAGTTCTTC,CASSPGIKGTNEQFF
TRBJ2-3,NA,NA,TRBV12-3/TRBV12-4,TGTGCCAGCAGTTCCCTCTTGGCCGGAGAGGCAGATACGCAGTATTTT,CASSSLLAGEADTQYF
TRBJ2-2,NA,NA,TRBV7-2,TGTGCCAGCAGCTCGGCAGGGGACACCGAGGCGCTGTTTTTT,CASSSAGDTEALFF
TRBJ2-3,medium-sized,NA,TRBV7-7,TGTGCCAGCAGCCTGACATCAAGCACAGATACGCAGTATTTT,CASSLTSSTDTQYF
TRBJ2-7,NA,TRBD2,TRBV7-2,TGTGCCAGCAGCTTAGAAGGGACTAGCGGGAGACCCTCCTCCTACGAGCAGTACTTC,CASSLEGTSGRPSSYEQYF
TRBJ2-3,many,NA,TRBV27,TGTGCCAGCAGCCGCAGGGTTTCTCCTCTCACAGATACGCAGTATTTT,CASSRRVSPLTDTQYF
TRBJ1-2,NA,NA,TRBV7-2,TGTGCCAGCAGCTTAGGGGGGTTCTATGGCTACACCTTC,CASSLGGFYGYTF
TRBJ2-3,NA,TRBD2,TRBV7-2,TGTGCCAGCAGCTTAGTGGGCGGGAGGGGCAAAGATATGCAGTATTTT,CASSLVGGRGKDMQYF
TRBJ2-1,NA,NA,TRBV9,TGTGCCAGCAGCGGGCTCCTAGTGTACGAGCAGTTCTTC,CASSGLLVYEQFF
TRBJ2-5,once,NA,TRBV24-1,TGTGCCACCAGTGATTCCGGAACGACAGAGCAGTACTTC,CATSDSGTTEQYF
TRBJ2-2,many,TRBD2,TRBV6-5,TGTGCCAGCAGTTACTTATGGACTAGAACCACCGGGGAGCTGTTTTTT,CASSYLWTRTTGELFF
TRBJ2-7,NA,TRBD2,TRBV7-8,TGTGCCAGCAACTCCTGGAGGCGGGGGGGCACAAATACGCAGTACTTC,CASNSWRRGGTNTQYF
TRBJ2-5,few,TRBD2,TRBV12-3/TRBV12-4,TGTGCCAGCAGTCGCCGCAGGACTAGCGGGAGTTTTAATGAGCAGTACTTC,CASSRRRTSGSFNEQYF